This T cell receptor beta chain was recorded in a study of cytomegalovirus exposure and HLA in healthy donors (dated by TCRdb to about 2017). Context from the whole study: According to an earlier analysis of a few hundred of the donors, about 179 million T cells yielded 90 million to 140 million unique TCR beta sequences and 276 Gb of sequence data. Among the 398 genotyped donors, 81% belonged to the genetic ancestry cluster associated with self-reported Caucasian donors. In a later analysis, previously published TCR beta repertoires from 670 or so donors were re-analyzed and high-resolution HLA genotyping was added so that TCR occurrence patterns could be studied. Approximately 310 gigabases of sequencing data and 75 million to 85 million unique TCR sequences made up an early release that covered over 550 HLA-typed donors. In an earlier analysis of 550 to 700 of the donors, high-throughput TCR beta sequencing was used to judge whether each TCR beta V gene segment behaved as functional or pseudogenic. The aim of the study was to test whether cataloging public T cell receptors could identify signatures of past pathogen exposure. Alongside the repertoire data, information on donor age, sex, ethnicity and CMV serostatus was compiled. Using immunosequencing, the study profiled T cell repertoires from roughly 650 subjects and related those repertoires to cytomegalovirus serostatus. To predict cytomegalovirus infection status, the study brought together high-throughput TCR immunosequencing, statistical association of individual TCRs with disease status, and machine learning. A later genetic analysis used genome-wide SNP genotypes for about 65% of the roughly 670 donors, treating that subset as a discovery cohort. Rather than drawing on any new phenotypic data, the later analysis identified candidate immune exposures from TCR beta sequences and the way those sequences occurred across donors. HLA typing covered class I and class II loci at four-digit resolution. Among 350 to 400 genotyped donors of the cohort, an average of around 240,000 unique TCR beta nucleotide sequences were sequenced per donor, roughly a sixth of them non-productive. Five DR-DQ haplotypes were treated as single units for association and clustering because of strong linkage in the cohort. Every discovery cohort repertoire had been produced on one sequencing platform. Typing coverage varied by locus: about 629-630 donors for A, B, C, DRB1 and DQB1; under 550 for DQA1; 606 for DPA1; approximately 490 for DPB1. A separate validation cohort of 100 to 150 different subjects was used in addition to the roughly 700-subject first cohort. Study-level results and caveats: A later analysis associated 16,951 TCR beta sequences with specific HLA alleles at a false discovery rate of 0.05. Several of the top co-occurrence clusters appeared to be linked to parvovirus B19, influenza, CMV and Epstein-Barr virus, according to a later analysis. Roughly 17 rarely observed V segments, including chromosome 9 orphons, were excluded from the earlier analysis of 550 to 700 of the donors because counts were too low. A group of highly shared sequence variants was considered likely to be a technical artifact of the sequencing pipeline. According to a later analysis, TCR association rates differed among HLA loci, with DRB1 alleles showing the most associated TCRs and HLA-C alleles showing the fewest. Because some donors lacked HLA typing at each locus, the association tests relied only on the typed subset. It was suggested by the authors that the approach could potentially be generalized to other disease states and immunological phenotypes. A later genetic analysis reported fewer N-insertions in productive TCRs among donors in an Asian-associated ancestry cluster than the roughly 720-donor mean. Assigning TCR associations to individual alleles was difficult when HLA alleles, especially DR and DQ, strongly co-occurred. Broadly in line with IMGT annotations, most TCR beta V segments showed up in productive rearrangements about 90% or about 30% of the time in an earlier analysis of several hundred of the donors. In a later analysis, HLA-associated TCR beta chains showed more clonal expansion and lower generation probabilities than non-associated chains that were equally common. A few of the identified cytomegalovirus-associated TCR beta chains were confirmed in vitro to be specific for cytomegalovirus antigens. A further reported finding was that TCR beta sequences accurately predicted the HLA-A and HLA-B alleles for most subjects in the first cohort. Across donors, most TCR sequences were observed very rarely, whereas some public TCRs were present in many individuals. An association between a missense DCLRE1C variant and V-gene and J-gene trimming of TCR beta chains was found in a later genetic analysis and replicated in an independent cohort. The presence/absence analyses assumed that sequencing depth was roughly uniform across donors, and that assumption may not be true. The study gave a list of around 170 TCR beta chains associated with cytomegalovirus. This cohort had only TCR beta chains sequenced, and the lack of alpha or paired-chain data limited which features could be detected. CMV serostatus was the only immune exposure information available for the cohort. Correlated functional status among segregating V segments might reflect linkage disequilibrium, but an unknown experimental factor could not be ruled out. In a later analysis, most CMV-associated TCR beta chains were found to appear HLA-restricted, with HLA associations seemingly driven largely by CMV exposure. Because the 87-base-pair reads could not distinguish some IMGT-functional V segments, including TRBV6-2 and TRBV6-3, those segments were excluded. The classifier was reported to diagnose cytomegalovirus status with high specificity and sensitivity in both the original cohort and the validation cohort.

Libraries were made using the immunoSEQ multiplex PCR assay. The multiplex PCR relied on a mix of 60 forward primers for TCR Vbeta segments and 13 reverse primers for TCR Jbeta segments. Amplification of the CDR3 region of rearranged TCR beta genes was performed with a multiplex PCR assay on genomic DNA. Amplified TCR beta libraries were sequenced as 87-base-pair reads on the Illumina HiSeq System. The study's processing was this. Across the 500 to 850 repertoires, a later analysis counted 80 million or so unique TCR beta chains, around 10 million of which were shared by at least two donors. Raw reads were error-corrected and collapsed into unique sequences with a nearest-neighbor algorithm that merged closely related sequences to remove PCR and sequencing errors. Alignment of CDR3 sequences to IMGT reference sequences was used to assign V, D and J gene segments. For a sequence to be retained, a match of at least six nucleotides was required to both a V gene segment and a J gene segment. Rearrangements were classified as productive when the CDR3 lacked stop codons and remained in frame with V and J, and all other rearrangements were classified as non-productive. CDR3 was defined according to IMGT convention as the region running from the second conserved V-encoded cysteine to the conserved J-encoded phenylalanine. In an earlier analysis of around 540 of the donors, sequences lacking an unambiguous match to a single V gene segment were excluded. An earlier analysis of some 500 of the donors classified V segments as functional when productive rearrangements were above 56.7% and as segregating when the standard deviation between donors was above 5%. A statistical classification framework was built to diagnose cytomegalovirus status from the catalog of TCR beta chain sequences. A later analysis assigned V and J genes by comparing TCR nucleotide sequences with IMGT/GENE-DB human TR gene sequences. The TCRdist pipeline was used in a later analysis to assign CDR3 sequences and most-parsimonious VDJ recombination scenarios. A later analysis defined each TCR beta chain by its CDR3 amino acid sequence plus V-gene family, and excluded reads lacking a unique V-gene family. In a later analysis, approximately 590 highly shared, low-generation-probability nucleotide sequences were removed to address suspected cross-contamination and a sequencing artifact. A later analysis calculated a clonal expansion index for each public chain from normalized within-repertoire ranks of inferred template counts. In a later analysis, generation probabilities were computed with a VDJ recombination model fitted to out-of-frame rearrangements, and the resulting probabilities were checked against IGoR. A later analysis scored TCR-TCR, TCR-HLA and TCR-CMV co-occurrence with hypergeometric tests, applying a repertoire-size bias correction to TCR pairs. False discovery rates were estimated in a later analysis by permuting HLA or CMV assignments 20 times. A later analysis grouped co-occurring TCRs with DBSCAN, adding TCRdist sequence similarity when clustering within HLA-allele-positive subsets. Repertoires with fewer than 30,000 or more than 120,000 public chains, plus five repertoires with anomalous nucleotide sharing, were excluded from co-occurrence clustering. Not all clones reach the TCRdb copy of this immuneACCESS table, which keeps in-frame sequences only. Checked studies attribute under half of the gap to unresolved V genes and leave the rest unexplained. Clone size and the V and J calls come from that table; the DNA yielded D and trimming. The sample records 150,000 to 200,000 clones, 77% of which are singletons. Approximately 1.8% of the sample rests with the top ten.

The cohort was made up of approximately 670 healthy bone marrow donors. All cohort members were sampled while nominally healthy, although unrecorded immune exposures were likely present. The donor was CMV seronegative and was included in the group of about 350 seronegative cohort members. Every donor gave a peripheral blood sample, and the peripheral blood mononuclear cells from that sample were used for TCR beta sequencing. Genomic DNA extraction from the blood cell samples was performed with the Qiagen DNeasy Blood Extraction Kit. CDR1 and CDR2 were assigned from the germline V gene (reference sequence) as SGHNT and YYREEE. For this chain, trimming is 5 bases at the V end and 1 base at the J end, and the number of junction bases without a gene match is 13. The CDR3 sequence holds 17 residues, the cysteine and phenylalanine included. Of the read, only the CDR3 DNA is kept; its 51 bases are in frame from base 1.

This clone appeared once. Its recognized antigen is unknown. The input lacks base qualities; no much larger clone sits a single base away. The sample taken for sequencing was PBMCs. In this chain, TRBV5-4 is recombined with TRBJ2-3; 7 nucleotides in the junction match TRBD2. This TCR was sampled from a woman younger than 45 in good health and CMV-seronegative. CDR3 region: CASSTVRGGSGTDTQYF. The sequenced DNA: TGTGCCAGCAGTACTGTACGGGGCGGGAGTGGCACAGATACGCAGTATTTT.